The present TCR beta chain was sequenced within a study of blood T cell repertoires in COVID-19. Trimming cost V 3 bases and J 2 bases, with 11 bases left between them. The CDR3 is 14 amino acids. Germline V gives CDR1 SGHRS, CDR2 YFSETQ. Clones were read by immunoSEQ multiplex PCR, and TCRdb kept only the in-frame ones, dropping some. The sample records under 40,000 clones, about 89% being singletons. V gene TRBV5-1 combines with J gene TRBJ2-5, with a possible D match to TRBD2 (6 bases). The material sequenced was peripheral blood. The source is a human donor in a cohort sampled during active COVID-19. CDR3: CASSSGTLQETQYF. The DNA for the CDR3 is TGCGCCAGCAGCTCCGGGACTCTACAAGAGACCCAGTACTTC.